Sequencing of this T cell receptor (beta chain) was carried out in a study of blood T cell repertoires in COVID-19. The repertoire was sequenced with immunoSEQ multiplex PCR; TCRdb's copy has only in-frame clones and lacks some. Of 250,000 to 300,000 clones listed, approximately 84% were seen once; the top ten hold less than 8.5%. The CDR3 is 14 amino acids. The ends lost 3 bases at V and 4 bases at J; junction bases unmatched: 5. Germline-derived CDR1 and CDR2 are SEHNR and FQNEAQ (reference sequence). The chain employs TRBV7-9 and TRBJ1-1; 7 nucleotides match TRBD1. Specimen: PBMCs or T cells enriched from blood (not recorded which). This clonotype was obtained from a woman between 45 and 60 years old who had been exposed to COVID-19. DNA of the CDR3: TGTGCCAGCAGCTTCCCGGGACAGTTCACTGAAGCTTTCTTT. As protein: CASSFPGQFTEAFF.